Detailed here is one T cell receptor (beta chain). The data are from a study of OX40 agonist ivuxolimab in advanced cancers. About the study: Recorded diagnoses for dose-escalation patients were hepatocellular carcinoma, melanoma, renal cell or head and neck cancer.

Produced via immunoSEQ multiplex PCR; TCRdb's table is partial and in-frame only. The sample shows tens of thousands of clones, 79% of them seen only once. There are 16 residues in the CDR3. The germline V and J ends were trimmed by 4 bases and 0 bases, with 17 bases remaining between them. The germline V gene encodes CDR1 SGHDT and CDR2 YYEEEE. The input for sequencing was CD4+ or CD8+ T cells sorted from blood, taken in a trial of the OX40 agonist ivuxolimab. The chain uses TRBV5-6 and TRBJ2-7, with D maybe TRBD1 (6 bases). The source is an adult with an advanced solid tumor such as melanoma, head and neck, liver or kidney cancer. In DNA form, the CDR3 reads TGTGCCAGCAGCCTACAGGGTAAAGGGCTCTCCTACGAGCAGTACTTC. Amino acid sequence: CASSLQGKGLSYEQYF.